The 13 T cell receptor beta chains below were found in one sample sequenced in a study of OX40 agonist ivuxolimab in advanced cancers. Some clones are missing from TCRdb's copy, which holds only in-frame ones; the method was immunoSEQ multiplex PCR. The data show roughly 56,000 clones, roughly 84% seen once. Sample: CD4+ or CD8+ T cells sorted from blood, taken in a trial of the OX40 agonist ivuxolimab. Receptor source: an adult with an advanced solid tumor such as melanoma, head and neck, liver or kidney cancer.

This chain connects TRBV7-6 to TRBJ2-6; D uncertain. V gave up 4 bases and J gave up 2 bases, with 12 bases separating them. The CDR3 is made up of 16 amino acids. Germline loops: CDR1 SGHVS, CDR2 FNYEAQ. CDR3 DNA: TGTGCCAGCAGCTCCCGTCCTGGGACTGGGGCCAACGTCCTGACTTTC. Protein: CASSSRPGTGANVLTF.

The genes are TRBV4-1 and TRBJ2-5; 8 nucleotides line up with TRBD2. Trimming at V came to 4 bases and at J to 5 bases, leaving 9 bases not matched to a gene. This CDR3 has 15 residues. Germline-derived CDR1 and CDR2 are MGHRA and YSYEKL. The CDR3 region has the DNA TGCGCCAGCAGCCTCCTTAGCGGGGCTCAGGAGACCCAGTACTTC. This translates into CASSLLSGAQETQYF.

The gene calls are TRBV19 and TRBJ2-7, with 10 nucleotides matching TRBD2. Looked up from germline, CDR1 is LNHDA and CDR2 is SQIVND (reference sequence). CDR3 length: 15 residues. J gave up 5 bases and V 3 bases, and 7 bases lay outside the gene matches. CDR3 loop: CASSIGTSAEHEQYF. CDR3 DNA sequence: TGTGCCAGTAGTATCGGGACTAGCGCCGAACACGAGCAGTACTTC.

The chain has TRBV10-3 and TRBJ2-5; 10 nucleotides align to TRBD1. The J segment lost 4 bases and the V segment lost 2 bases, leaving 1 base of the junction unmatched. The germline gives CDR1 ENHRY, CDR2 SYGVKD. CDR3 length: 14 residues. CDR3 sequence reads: CAISEGTGVETQYF. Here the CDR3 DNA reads TGTGCCATCAGTGAGGGGACAGGGGTAGAGACCCAGTACTTC.

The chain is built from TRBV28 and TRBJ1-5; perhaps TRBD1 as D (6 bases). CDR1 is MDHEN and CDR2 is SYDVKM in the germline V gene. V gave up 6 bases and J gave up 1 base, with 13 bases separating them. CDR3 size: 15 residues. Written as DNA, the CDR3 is TGTGCCAGCAGCCAAGGGGGGGCGAGCAATCAGCCCCAGCATTTT. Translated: CASSQGGASNQPQHF.

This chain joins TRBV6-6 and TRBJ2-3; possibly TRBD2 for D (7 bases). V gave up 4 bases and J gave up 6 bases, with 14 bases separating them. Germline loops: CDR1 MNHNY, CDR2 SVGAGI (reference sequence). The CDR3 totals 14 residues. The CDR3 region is CASSSARGGDTQYF. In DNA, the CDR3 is TGTGCCAGCAGTTCCGCCAGGGGAGGGGATACGCAGTATTTT.

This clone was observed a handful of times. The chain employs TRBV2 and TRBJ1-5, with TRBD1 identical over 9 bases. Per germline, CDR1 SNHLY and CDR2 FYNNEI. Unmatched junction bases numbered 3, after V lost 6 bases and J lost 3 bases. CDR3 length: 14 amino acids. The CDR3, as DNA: TGTGCCAGCAGGGGACAGGGCTTCAATCAGCCCCAGCATTTT. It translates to CASRGQGFNQPQHF.

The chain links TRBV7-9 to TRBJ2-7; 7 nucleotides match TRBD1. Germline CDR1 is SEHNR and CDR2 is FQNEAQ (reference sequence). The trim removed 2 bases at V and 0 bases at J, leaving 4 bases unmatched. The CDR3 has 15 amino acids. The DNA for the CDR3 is TGTGCCAGCAGCTTAAGGGGGACAGTCTCCTACGAGCAGTACTTC. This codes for CASSLRGTVSYEQYF.

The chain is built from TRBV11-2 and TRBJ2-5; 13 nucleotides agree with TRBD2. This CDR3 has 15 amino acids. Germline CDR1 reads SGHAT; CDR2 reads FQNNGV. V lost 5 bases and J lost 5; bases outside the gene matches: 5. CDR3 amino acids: CASSQGLAGLETQYF. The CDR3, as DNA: TGTGCCAGCAGCCAGGGACTAGCGGGGTTGGAGACCCAGTACTTC.

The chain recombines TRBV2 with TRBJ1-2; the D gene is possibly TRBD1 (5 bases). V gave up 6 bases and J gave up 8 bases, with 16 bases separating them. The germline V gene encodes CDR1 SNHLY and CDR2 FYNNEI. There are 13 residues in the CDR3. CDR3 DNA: TGTGCCAGCAGATCAGGGACCGCTATGGGCTACACCTTC. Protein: CASRSGTAMGYTF.

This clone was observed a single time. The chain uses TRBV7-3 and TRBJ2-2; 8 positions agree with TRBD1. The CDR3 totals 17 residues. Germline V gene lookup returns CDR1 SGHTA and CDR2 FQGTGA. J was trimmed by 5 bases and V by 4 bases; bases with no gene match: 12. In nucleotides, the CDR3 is TGTGCCAGCAGCTCCCGGAGACAGGGGTTTGGGACCGGGGAGCTGTTTTTT. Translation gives CASSSRRQGFGTGELFF.

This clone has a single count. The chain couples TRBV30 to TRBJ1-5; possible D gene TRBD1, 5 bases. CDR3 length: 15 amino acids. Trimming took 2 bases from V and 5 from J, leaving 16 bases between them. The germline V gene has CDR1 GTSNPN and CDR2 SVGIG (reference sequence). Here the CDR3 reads CAWSSSSGGHQPQHF. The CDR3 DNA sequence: TGTGCCTGGAGTTCCTCGTCGGGGGGTCATCAGCCCCAGCATTTT.

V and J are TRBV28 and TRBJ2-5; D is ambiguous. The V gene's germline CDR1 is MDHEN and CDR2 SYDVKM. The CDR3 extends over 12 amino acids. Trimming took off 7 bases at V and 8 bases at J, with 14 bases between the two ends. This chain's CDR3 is CASNLPPGTQYF. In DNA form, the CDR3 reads TGTGCCAGCAACCTACCGCCAGGAACCCAGTACTTC.